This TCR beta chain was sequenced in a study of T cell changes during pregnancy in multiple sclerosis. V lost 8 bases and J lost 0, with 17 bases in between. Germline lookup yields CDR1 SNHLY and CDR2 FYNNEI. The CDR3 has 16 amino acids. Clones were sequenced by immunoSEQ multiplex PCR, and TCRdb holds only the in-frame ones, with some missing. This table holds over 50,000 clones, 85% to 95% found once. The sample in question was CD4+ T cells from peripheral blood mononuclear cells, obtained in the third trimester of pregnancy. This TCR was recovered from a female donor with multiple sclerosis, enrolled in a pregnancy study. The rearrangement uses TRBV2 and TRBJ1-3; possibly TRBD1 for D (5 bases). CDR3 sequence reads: CASQTGGQLSGNTIYF. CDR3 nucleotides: TGTGCCAGCCAGACCGGGGGTCAACTCTCTGGAAACACCATATATTTT. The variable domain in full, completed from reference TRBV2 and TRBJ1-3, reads EPEVTQTPSHQVTQMGQEVILRCVPISNHLYFYWYRQILGQKVEFLVSFYNNEISEKSEIFDDQFSVERPDGSNFTLKIRSTKLEDSAMYFCASQTGGQLSGNTIYFGEGSWLTVV.